The 15 T cell receptor beta chains listed next were all sequenced from one sample in a study of T cell repertoires in cytomegalovirus infection. TCRdb re-called the reads with MiXCR, one entry per CDR3 protein. The sample lists about 180,000 distinct CDR3 sequences, approximately 14% occurring once. The specimen was PBMCs. Source of these receptors: a human donor in good health (CMV status not recorded). Some clones in this sample may be carry-over from other donors' samples.

The table lists this clonotype with many counts. J is TRBJ2-2 and V is TRBV7-6; D is unresolved. Germline lookup yields CDR1 SGHVS and CDR2 FNYEAQ. The CDR3 is made up of 11 amino acids. Trimming removed 5 bases at V and 6 bases at J, with 4 bases between. CDR3 in DNA: TGTGCCAGCAGCGAAGCCGGGGAGCTGTTTTTT. This translates into CASSEAGELFF.

Only a few counts were recorded for this clonotype. The J gene is TRBJ2-7, the V gene TRBV29-1, with TRBD2 identical over 8 bases. The germline V gene encodes CDR1 SQVTM and CDR2 ANQGSEA. This CDR3 has 13 residues. V shed 2 bases, J shed 3 bases, and the junction held 3 bases outside the gene matches. In DNA, the CDR3 is TGCAGCGTTGAAACCGGGAGGGTCTACGAGCAGTACTTC. The encoded protein is CSVETGRVYEQYF.

This clonotype was seen a handful of times. The DNA for the CDR3 is TGTGCCAGCAGTTTCGGCGGGAGCTATGAGCAGTTCTTC. It is translated as CASSFGGSYEQFF. The rearrangement joins TRBV12-3 or TRBV12-4 to TRBJ2-1; 7 bases line up with TRBD2. Germline trimming cut 3 bases from V and 8 bases from J; bases unmatched to any gene: 4. The length of the CDR3 is 13 residues.

This clonotype was seen a few times. The chain has TRBV20-1 and TRBJ2-3, with TRBD2 identical over 12 bases. The V and J ends lost 5 bases and 2 bases, in that order; junction bases with no gene match: 8. Germline loops: CDR1 DFQATT, CDR2 SNEGSKA (reference sequence). There are 16 residues in the CDR3. The CDR3 spells CSAGVRTSGNTDTQYF. As DNA, the CDR3 is TGCAGTGCTGGAGTGCGGACTAGCGGGAACACAGATACGCAGTATTTT.

In this sample, this clonotype turned up many times. This chain uses TRBV28 with TRBJ1-5; 7 bases map to TRBD1. The CDR3 sequence is 14 residues long. V gave up 7 bases and J gave up 5 bases; unmatched junction bases: 8. CDR1 MDHEN and CDR2 SYDVKM come from the germline V gene. The CDR3 DNA reads as TGTGCCAGCACCCCAGGGGGTGCGCATCAGCCCCAGCATTTT. The encoded protein is CASTPGGAHQPQHF.

The CDR3 protein is CSVESRGGYGYTF. The CDR3, as DNA: TGCAGCGTTGAATCTAGAGGGGGCTATGGCTACACCTTC. This chain uses TRBV29-1 with TRBJ1-2, with D possibly TRBD1 on 6 matching bases. Germline V gene lookup returns CDR1 SQVTM and CDR2 ANQGSEA. V lost 2 bases and J 4 bases, leaving 11 bases between the germline ends. This CDR3 has 13 residues.

This clonotype was observed at least ten times. The V call is TRBV28, the J call TRBJ1-1; D perhaps matches TRBD1 (5 bases). There are 13 residues in the CDR3. Trimming took 5 bases from V and 6 from J, leaving 13 bases between them. The germline V gene has CDR1 MDHEN and CDR2 SYDVKM. The DNA for the CDR3 is TGTGCCAGCAGTGTCCCGGGGCTCGCTGAAGCTTTCTTT. This encodes CASSVPGLAEAFF. Drawing the rest from reference TRBV28 and TRBJ1-1, the complete variable domain is DVKVTQSSRYLVKRTGEKVFLECVQDMDHENMFWYRQDPGLGLRLIYFSYDVKMKEKGDIPEGYSVSREKKERFSLILESASTNQTSMYLCASSVPGLAEAFFGQGTRLTVV.

The V gene is TRBV20-1, the J gene TRBJ2-7; a possible D gene is TRBD2 (5 bases). Germline V CDR1 and CDR2: DFQATT, SNEGSKA (reference sequence). V lost 5 bases and J lost 6, with 20 bases in between. CDR3 length: 14 amino acids. The CDR3 nucleotides are TGCAGTGCTGCTCAGCGGCGGCCGACCCCCGAGCAGTACTTC. This gives the protein CSAAQRRPTPEQYF.

This clonotype was counted at least ten times. This sequence joins TRBV6-2 or TRBV6-3 and TRBJ2-3, with D unclear. This CDR3 is 15 amino acids long. V lost 4 bases, J lost 3 bases, and 14 bases lay in between. CDR1 MNHEY and CDR2 SVGEGT come from the germline V gene. The CDR3 protein is CASSLGYGSTDTQYF. The CDR3 nucleotides are TGTGCCAGCAGTTTAGGCTACGGATCGACAGATACGCAGTATTTT.

This chain uses TRBV29-1 with TRBJ2-3, with 10 positions matching TRBD1. CDR1 is SQVTM and CDR2 is ANQGSEA in the germline V gene. J gave up 2 bases and V 8 bases, and 7 bases lay outside the gene matches. The CDR3 is 14 residues long. CDR3 in DNA: TGCAGCTTCCGGGACAGGGGTTTCACAGATACGCAGTATTTT. Amino acids: CSFRDRGFTDTQYF.

This clonotype turned up a few times. The chain employs TRBV5-6 and TRBJ1-1; the match to TRBD1 covers 11 bases. Trimming at V came to 4 bases and at J to 10 bases, leaving 9 bases not matched to a gene. The germline CDR1 and CDR2 sequences are SGHDT and YYEEEE. CDR3 length: 14 residues. In DNA form, the CDR3 reads TGTGCCAGCAGCCCGGACAGGGGGCGCGGAGGAGCTTTCTTT. Its protein product is CASSPDRGRGGAFF. The full variable domain, its missing parts supplied by reference TRBV5-6 and TRBJ1-1, is DAGVTQSPTHLIKTRGQQVTLRCSPKSGHDTVSWYQQALGQGPQFIFQYYEEEERQRGNFPDRFSGHQFPNYSSELNVNALLLGDSALYLCASSPDRGRGGAFFGQGTRLTVV.

This clonotype was seen ten or more times. This chain connects TRBV12-3 or TRBV12-4 to TRBJ2-7; the D is unclear. Trimming removed 3 bases at V and 1 base at J, with 7 bases between. This CDR3 comprises 13 residues. The CDR3 loop is CASSFGTSYEQYF. In nucleotides, the CDR3 is TGTGCCAGCAGTTTTGGCACATCCTACGAGCAGTACTTC.

J is TRBJ2-1 and V is TRBV29-1, with 11 bases lining up with TRBD2. The CDR3 has 15 amino acids. Losses at the gene ends were 1 base for V and 1 base for J; bases not matched to a gene: 0. Germline CDR1 SQVTM, CDR2 ANQGSEA. CDR3 protein: CSVEGLAGSYNEQFF. The CDR3 DNA sequence: TGCAGCGTTGAAGGACTAGCGGGATCCTACAATGAGCAGTTCTTC.

A few counts support this clonotype. The chain employs TRBV19 and TRBJ2-3, with D perhaps TRBD2 (6 bases). V lost 5 bases and J lost 1, with 19 bases in between. This CDR3 spans 17 amino acids. Looked up from germline, CDR1 is LNHDA and CDR2 is SQIVND (reference sequence). In nucleotides, the CDR3 is TGTGCCAGTAGTCCTCGCGGGATCCCCATCCGCACAGATACGCAGTATTTT. This codes for CASSPRGIPIRTDTQYF.

This clonotype was detected many times. The rearrangement uses TRBV28 and TRBJ1-5; D uncertain. This CDR3 contains 14 residues. V shed 6 bases and J shed 3 bases, with 12 bases lying between them. Germline lookup yields CDR1 MDHEN and CDR2 SYDVKM. The CDR3 here is CASRGDGDNQPQHF. Here the CDR3 DNA reads TGTGCCAGCAGGGGTGACGGAGACAATCAGCCCCAGCATTTT. The complete variable domain, with remaining parts taken from reference TRBV28 and TRBJ1-5, reads DVKVTQSSRYLVKRTGEKVFLECVQDMDHENMFWYRQDPGLGLRLIYFSYDVKMKEKGDIPEGYSVSREKKERFSLILESASTNQTSMYLCASRGDGDNQPQHFGDGTRLSIL.